A single sample gave rise to the 22 T cell receptor beta chains below, sequenced in a study of response to subunit inactivated influenza vaccine. One entry per CDR3 protein results from TCRdb running MiXCR on the RT-PCR reads. The sample lists fewer than 700,000 distinct CDR3 sequences; approximately 13% were seen once. The sequencing used PBMCs from blood, collected roughly 45 days after vaccination. The receptors originated from a man aged 45-65 years who received an inactivated influenza vaccine.

The table lists this clonotype with a few counts. The chain carries TRBV12-3 or TRBV12-4 and TRBJ1-1; D is perhaps TRBD1 (5 bases). The CDR3 extends over 12 amino acids. Trimming took off 4 bases at V and 7 bases at J, with 10 bases between the two ends. Written as DNA, the CDR3 is TGTGCCAGCAGTTCGGTCGGGGGTGAAGCTTTCTTT. This sequence encodes CASSSVGGEAFF.

The V and J genes are TRBV20-1 and TRBJ2-7; tentative D call: TRBD2 (6 bases). This CDR3 is 14 amino acids long. Trimming pared 2 bases from V and 2 bases from J, leaving 13 bases between. Germline CDR1 DFQATT, CDR2 SNEGSKA (reference sequence). CDR3 nucleotides: TGCAGTGCTAGATCAGATAGCGGCCCCTACGAGCAGTACTTC. Amino acids: CSARSDSGPYEQYF.

CDR3 in amino acids: CASTQVGLPLGEQYF. In nucleotides, the CDR3 is TGTGCCAGCACCCAGGTCGGACTACCCTTAGGAGAGCAGTACTTC. This rearrangement joins TRBV3-1 to TRBJ2-7, with D possibly being TRBD2 (6 bases). The germline CDR1 and CDR2 sequences are LGHDT and YNNKEL (reference sequence). V dropped 7 bases and J dropped 7 bases, with 23 bases sitting between them. The CDR3 loop spans 15 amino acids.

The chain employs TRBV20-1 and TRBJ2-3; 8 bases are a match to TRBD2. The CDR3 covers 15 residues. Germline trimming cut 0 bases from V and 0 bases from J; bases unmatched to any gene: 2. From germline, CDR1 is DFQATT and CDR2 SNEGSKA (reference sequence). The CDR3: CSAREASGSTDTQYF. In nucleotides, the CDR3 is TGCAGTGCTAGAGAGGCTAGCGGGAGCACAGATACGCAGTATTTT.

This clonotype has just a few counts. The rearrangement links TRBV6-2 or TRBV6-3 to TRBJ2-3; perhaps TRBD1 as D (7 bases). The CDR3 is 15 amino acids. The V end was cut by 2 bases, the J end by 2 bases, with 11 bases between. Germline lookup yields CDR1 MNHEY and CDR2 SVGEGT. The DNA of the CDR3 is TGTGCCAGCAGTTACGCGGGACAGATCACAGATACGCAGTATTTT. It yields the protein CASSYAGQITDTQYF.

The sample holds a few counts of this clonotype. This rearrangement joins TRBV29-1 to TRBJ2-1, with TRBD2 as a possible D gene (5 bases). This CDR3 has 14 amino acids. V was clipped by 6 bases and J by 3 bases, with 15 bases between them. Germline V lookup: CDR1 SQVTM, CDR2 ANQGSEA. CDR3 sequence: CSVRAEALYNEQFF. In DNA, the CDR3 is TGCAGCGTGCGAGCGGAGGCACTCTACAATGAGCAGTTCTTC.

The rearrangement links TRBV10-3 to TRBJ1-4; weak D call: TRBD1 (5 bases). The CDR3 totals 14 residues. V was clipped by 3 bases and J by 8 bases, with 13 bases between them. CDR1 is ENHRY, CDR2 SYGVKD, per germline. The CDR3, as DNA: TGTGCCATCAGTGATGGGGCCTCAAGGGAAAAACTGTTTTTT. This translates into CAISDGASREKLFF.

In this sample, this clonotype turned up many times. The chain joins TRBV29-1 to TRBJ2-7; 8 nucleotides agree with TRBD2. The CDR3 contains 15 residues. The germline V gene encodes CDR1 SQVTM and CDR2 ANQGSEA. V lost 0 bases to trimming and J lost 6 bases; unmatched junction nucleotides: 10. The CDR3: CSVEEAGAVRGEQYF. The CDR3 bases are TGCAGCGTTGAAGAAGCGGGAGCCGTGAGGGGCGAGCAGTACTTC.

The chain links TRBV13 to TRBJ2-7, with TRBD2 matching over 9 bases. J lost 4 bases, V lost 0 bases, and 4 bases had no gene match. The CDR3 totals 15 residues. Germline V gene sequence: CDR1 PRHDT, CDR2 FYEKMQ (reference sequence). This chain's CDR3 is CASSLGPSGIYEQYF. As DNA, the CDR3 is TGTGCCAGCAGCTTAGGCCCTAGCGGGATTTACGAGCAGTACTTC.

Comment on this clonotype: A much larger clone differs from this one at a single base, so this may be a read error. The chain recombines TRBV28 with TRBJ2-7, with 8 bases matching TRBD2. Germline CDR1 reads MDHEN; CDR2 reads SYDVKM. The CDR3 runs 15 residues. V lost 5 bases, J lost 0 bases, and 6 bases stayed unmatched. The CDR3 DNA reads as TGTGCCAGCAGTACGGAACTAGCGGCCTCCTACGAGCAGTACTTC. Translating it yields CASSTELAASYEQYF. Supplemented by reference TRBV28 and TRBJ2-7, the full variable domain reads DVKVTQSSRYLVKRTGEKVFLECVQDMDHENMFWYRQDPGLGLRLIYFSYDVKMKEKGDIPEGYSVSREKKERFSLILESASTNQTSMYLCASSTELAASYEQYFGPGTRLTVT.

This clonotype has a handful of counts. The chain is built from TRBV24-1 and TRBJ2-3; D is possibly TRBD2 (6 bases). Trimming took off 5 bases at V and 10 bases at J, with 15 bases between the two ends. Germline lookup yields CDR1 KGHDR and CDR2 SFDVKD. CDR3 length equals 13 residues. The CDR3 loop is CATSAKTSSSQYF. For the CDR3, the DNA is TGTGCCACCAGTGCCAAGACTAGTTCTTCGCAGTATTTT.

The V gene is TRBV7-2, the J gene TRBJ2-2; the D is unclear. This CDR3 is built from 15 residues. The ends were cut back, 3 bases at V and 3 bases at J, with 11 bases in the middle. Germline CDR1 and CDR2: SGHTA and FQGNSA. CDR3 coding DNA: TGTGCCAGCAGCTTTGGCAGATCCTACACCGGGGAGCTGTTTTTT. Translation: CASSFGRSYTGELFF.

This clonotype was counted only a few times. The chain employs TRBV30 and TRBJ1-6, with 9 bases that match TRBD1. CDR3 length equals 16 residues. CDR1 is GTSNPN, CDR2 SVGIG, per germline (reference sequence). The V gene end was trimmed by 3 bases and the J gene end by 2 bases; junction bases not matched to a gene: 5. In DNA form, the CDR3 reads TGTGCCTGGAGAGGACAGGGGAGAACCTATAATTCACCCCTCCACTTT. This encodes CAWRGQGRTYNSPLHF.

The chain couples TRBV9 to TRBJ2-1; 9 nucleotides line up with TRBD2. The CDR3 has 16 residues. The J segment lost 3 bases and the V segment lost 0 bases, leaving 4 bases of the junction unmatched. The germline V gene has CDR1 SGDLS and CDR2 YYNGEE. The CDR3 here is CASSVGGGGIYNEQFF. The CDR3 coding sequence is TGTGCCAGCAGCGTAGGCGGGGGGGGAATCTACAATGAGCAGTTCTTC.

Only a few counts were recorded for this clonotype. This chain connects TRBV29-1 to TRBJ2-5, with 8 bases fitting TRBD1. J gave up 5 bases and V 4 bases, and 15 bases lay outside the gene matches. The CDR3 contains 16 residues. Germline CDR1 SQVTM, CDR2 ANQGSEA. In nucleotides, the CDR3 is TGCAGCGTTGTACCCTCTGACAGGGGTTACTGGGAGACCCAGTACTTC. This codes for CSVVPSDRGYWETQYF.

This chain connects TRBV20-1 to TRBJ2-1; D may correspond to TRBD1 or TRBD2 (5 bases each). Germline V gene lookup returns CDR1 DFQATT and CDR2 SNEGSKA (reference sequence). V was clipped by 6 bases and J by 6 bases, with 12 bases between them. The CDR3 is 12 residues long. Written as DNA, the CDR3 is TGCAGTGCGCCGGGACCGAGCAATGAGCAGTTCTTC. It encodes CSAPGPSNEQFF.

This clonotype appeared a few times. This chain joins TRBV7-9 and TRBJ2-1; 8 bases match TRBD2. Germline assignment: CDR1 SEHNR and CDR2 FQNEAQ (reference sequence). This CDR3 contains 15 residues. Trimming cost V 3 bases and J 2 bases; bases outside gene matches: 3. CDR3 nucleotides: TGTGCCAGCAGCTTCCAGCGGGGGCCCTACAATGAGCAGTTCTTC. As protein: CASSFQRGPYNEQFF.

J is TRBJ2-5 and V is TRBV9; 8 bases match TRBD1. Unmatched junction bases numbered 8, after V lost 4 bases and J lost 3 bases. Germline V gene lookup returns CDR1 SGDLS and CDR2 YYNGEE. The CDR3 covers 15 residues. The CDR3 DNA is TGTGCCAGCAGCCTTACAGGGGGTTGGGAAGAGACCCAGTACTTC. Translation: CASSLTGGWEETQYF.

The chain employs TRBV6-5 and TRBJ2-1; 7 bases align to TRBD2. With V trimmed by 0 bases and J by 2 bases, 4 bases remained unmatched. The germline CDR1 and CDR2 sequences are MNHEY and SVGAGI. This CDR3 has 16 amino acids. The CDR3 sequence: CASSYSYGGTYNEQFF. The CDR3 bases are TGTGCCAGCAGTTACTCCTACGGGGGGACCTACAATGAGCAGTTCTTC.

This clonotype has only one observation. The chain employs TRBV2 and TRBJ1-1, with 11 positions matching TRBD1. Germline V gene data show CDR1 as SNHLY and CDR2 as FYNNEI. This CDR3 region has 18 residues. The CDR3 DNA follows: TGTACCCGCAGTTTCGGGCCGGGACAGGGGGGGATGAACACTGAAGCTTTCTTT. It encodes CTRSFGPGQGGMNTEAFF.

This clonotype was found a few times. The gene calls are TRBV12-3 or TRBV12-4 and TRBJ1-1, with D possibly matching TRBD1 (5 bases). This CDR3 contains 15 residues. Trimming left V 7 bases short and J 1 base short, with 16 bases between. The CDR3 coding sequence is TGTGCCAGCACCCCGGGGGGGGGAACGAACACTGAAGCTTTCTTT. The encoded protein is CASTPGGGTNTEAFF.

This chain links TRBV7-9 with TRBJ1-2; D is unresolved. The CDR3 is 14 amino acids. Germline V CDR1 and CDR2: SEHNR, FQNEAQ (reference sequence). The ends were cut back, 5 bases at V and 2 bases at J, with 12 bases in the middle. For the CDR3, the DNA is TGTGCCAGCAGCCCGCCGACAAGGAACTATGGCTACACCTTC. Protein product: CASSPPTRNYGYTF.